The 30 T cell receptor beta chains below come from one sample, sequenced in a study of cytomegalovirus exposure and HLA in healthy donors. Amplification used 60 Vbeta primers and 13 Jbeta primers. Sequencing was performed with immunoSEQ multiplex PCR; in TCRdb, only in-frame clones are kept and a portion is missing. The table has 75,000 to 100,000 clones, about four fifths seen once; the top ten hold about 5.5%. Sequenced material: PBMCs. Receptors originate from a man aged 35 to 55 in good health and CMV-seropositive.

CDR3 in amino acids: CASSVYPGQGETQYF. CDR3 DNA sequence: TGCGCCAGCAGCGTCTACCCGGGACAGGGAGAGACCCAGTACTTC. The chain recombines TRBV5-1 with TRBJ2-5; 9 bases fit TRBD1. The CDR3 sequence is 15 residues long. V was pared by 4 bases and J by 4 bases, with 8 bases of the junction left unmatched. Looked up from germline, CDR1 is SGHRS and CDR2 is YFSETQ.

The CDR3 region has the DNA TGTGCCAGCAGCCCCCGCCCGGGGGGGAACACTGAAGCTTTCTTT. Its translation is CASSPRPGGNTEAFF. The genes are TRBV7-9 and TRBJ1-1; weak D call: TRBD1 (5 bases). The CDR3 is 15 residues long. V lost 5 bases and J lost 1, with 14 bases in between. Germline lookup yields CDR1 SEHNR and CDR2 FQNEAQ (reference sequence).

The rearrangement links TRBV5-1 to TRBJ2-1; 8 bases match TRBD2. With 5 bases clipped from V and 4 bases from J, the junction kept 2 bases outside the gene matches. The CDR3 extends over 13 amino acids. Germline CDR1 is SGHRS and CDR2 is YFSETQ. The CDR3: CASSRGGYNEQFF. CDR3 DNA: TGCGCCAGCAGTCGGGGGGGTTACAATGAGCAGTTCTTC.

The chain employs TRBV5-1 and TRBJ2-2; 9 bases are shared with TRBD1. V dropped 4 bases and J dropped 6; count of bases not matched to a gene: 10. The CDR3 covers 16 residues. The germline V gene encodes CDR1 SGHRS and CDR2 YFSETQ. The CDR3 bases are TGCGCCAGCAGCCCTAATGCGGGACAGGGATCCGGGGAGCTGTTTTTT. Amino acids: CASSPNAGQGSGELFF.

The sample holds a few counts of this clone. This chain links TRBV6-5 with TRBJ2-2; 8 positions agree with TRBD1. Germline assignment: CDR1 MNHEY and CDR2 SVGAGI. The length of the CDR3 is 15 residues. V lost 4 bases to trimming and J lost 6 bases; unmatched junction nucleotides: 7. This CDR3 reads CASSWVDRESGELFF. The CDR3 DNA sequence: TGTGCCAGCAGTTGGGTGGACAGGGAGTCCGGGGAGCTGTTTTTT.

This clone has a handful of counts. This chain uses TRBV5-1 with TRBJ1-2; 8 bases align to TRBD1. From germline, CDR1 is SGHRS and CDR2 YFSETQ. The CDR3 has 14 amino acids. Trimming cost V 6 bases and J 7 bases; bases outside gene matches: 11. CDR3 DNA sequence: TGCGCCAGCAACACGAACACAGGGGGAACTGGCTACACCTTC. Its protein product is CASNTNTGGTGYTF.

The rearrangement joins TRBV6-5 to TRBJ2-7, with 7 positions matching TRBD2. Trimming cost V 9 bases and J 2 bases; bases outside gene matches: 7. Germline CDR1 and CDR2: MNHEY and SVGAGI. CDR3 length equals 13 residues. The CDR3 bases are TGTGCCAGTTCTAGCGGCTCCACCTACGAGCAGTACTTC. Translated, it gives CASSSGSTYEQYF.

The chain employs TRBV18 and TRBJ1-1, with D perhaps TRBD1 (5 bases). Trimming stripped 5 bases from V and 3 bases from J, with 25 bases between. Germline V gene data show CDR1 as KGHSH and CDR2 as LQKENI. This CDR3 comprises 18 residues. The CDR3 DNA reads TGTGCCAGCTCATCACGATTAGGGGCAGGCCGTAGTGACACTGAAGCTTTCTTT. The encoded protein is CASSSRLGAGRSDTEAFF.

The V call is TRBV18, the J call TRBJ1-5; 7 positions agree with TRBD1. V shed 6 bases, J shed 3 bases, and the junction held 2 bases outside the gene matches. This CDR3 is built from 13 residues. CDR1 KGHSH and CDR2 LQKENI come from the germline V gene. CDR3 residues: CASSGQDNQPQHF. The CDR3 region has the DNA TGTGCCAGCTCCGGACAGGACAATCAGCCCCAGCATTTT.

The chain combines TRBV6-1 with TRBJ2-2; D perhaps matches TRBD1 (6 bases). The CDR3 consists of 13 residues. Germline CDR1 is MNHNS and CDR2 is SASEGT. Trimming stripped 8 bases from V and 5 bases from J, with 12 bases between. In DNA form, the CDR3 reads TGTGCCAGCTTACCCGACAGGACCGGGGAGCTGTTTTTT. Translated, it gives CASLPDRTGELFF.

This chain links TRBV6-5 with TRBJ2-2; 10 bases align to TRBD1. V was clipped by 6 bases and J by 6 bases; unmatched bases: 7. The germline gives CDR1 MNHEY, CDR2 SVGAGI. The length of the CDR3 is 15 residues. CDR3 residues: CASRRPGTGAGELFF. The CDR3 DNA sequence: TGTGCCAGCAGAAGACCCGGGACAGGGGCCGGGGAGCTGTTTTTT.

The chain is built from TRBV2 and TRBJ1-1; maybe TRBD1 (6 bases). V lost 4 bases and J lost 6, with 15 bases in between. Germline V gene sequence: CDR1 SNHLY, CDR2 FYNNEI. The CDR3 contains 14 residues. The CDR3 DNA reads as TGTGCCAGCAGTGGGACCGGACAGTTTCCTGAAGCTTTCTTT. This gives the protein CASSGTGQFPEAFF.

The chain recombines TRBV25-1 with TRBJ1-6; the D gene is possibly TRBD1 (5 bases). The V end lost 3 bases, the J end lost 8 bases, and 8 bases lay between the germline ends. Germline CDR1 reads MGHDK; CDR2 reads SYGVNS. The length of the CDR3 is 13 residues. The CDR3 spells CASSDSGYSPLHF. In DNA form, the CDR3 reads TGTGCCAGCAGTGATTCAGGGTATTCACCCCTCCACTTT.

This chain links TRBV5-1 with TRBJ2-1; TRBD2 agrees at 8 bases. Trimming took 0 bases from V and 2 from J; bases not matched to a gene: 1. Looked up from germline, CDR1 is SGHRS and CDR2 is YFSETQ. CDR3 length: 15 amino acids. CDR3 amino acids: CASSLETSAYNEQFF. The CDR3 DNA is TGCGCCAGCAGCTTGGAGACTAGCGCCTACAATGAGCAGTTCTTC. Full variable domain (rest looked up from reference TRBV5-1 and TRBJ2-1): KAGVTQTPRYLIKTRGQQVTLSCSPISGHRSVSWYQQTPGQGLQFLFEYFSETQRNKGNFPGRFSGRQFSNSRSEMNVSTLELGDSALYLCASSLETSAYNEQFFGPGTRLTVL.

The chain links TRBV7-9 to TRBJ1-5; TRBD1 might be the D (5 bases). The CDR3 consists of 16 residues. V was shortened by 1 base and J by 5 bases, with 15 bases between the two germline ends. The germline V gene has CDR1 SEHNR and CDR2 FQNEAQ (reference sequence). CDR3 amino acids: CASSLDAGREDQPQHF. The DNA of the CDR3 is TGTGCCAGCAGCTTAGATGCGGGCAGGGAGGATCAGCCCCAGCATTTT.

CDR3 coding DNA: TGTGCCAGCAGGGGACAGGGGACTAACAATGAGCAGTTCTTC. Amino acid sequence: CASRGQGTNNEQFF. This sequence joins TRBV6-6 and TRBJ2-1, with TRBD1 matching over 10 bases. The CDR3 has 14 residues. V shed 6 bases, J shed 5 bases, and the junction held 4 bases outside the gene matches. Germline V CDR1 and CDR2: MNHNY, SVGAGI (reference sequence).

The rearrangement links TRBV29-1 to TRBJ1-2; TRBD1 matches 10 bases. CDR1 and CDR2 (germline): SQVTM, ANQGSEA. The CDR3 length is 15 residues. J lost 4 bases, V lost 7 bases, and 12 bases had no gene match. The CDR3 loop is CSARRDRGVSYGYTF. CDR3 DNA sequence: TGCAGCGCCCGCCGGGACAGGGGCGTATCCTATGGCTACACCTTC.

This chain connects TRBV2 to TRBJ2-7, with 7 bases matching TRBD2. V lost 7 bases, J lost 1 base, and 16 bases stayed unmatched. The germline V gene has CDR1 SNHLY and CDR2 FYNNEI. The CDR3 has 17 amino acids. Here the CDR3 reads CASKPGLKFSRSYEQYF. In nucleotides, the CDR3 is TGTGCCAGCAAACCGGGACTAAAGTTTTCAAGATCCTACGAGCAGTACTTC.

The chain couples TRBV2 to TRBJ1-2; a weak D match, TRBD1 (5 bases). There are 12 residues in the CDR3. Germline V gene lookup returns CDR1 SNHLY and CDR2 FYNNEI. V shed 8 bases and J shed 9 bases, with 16 bases lying between them. The DNA of the CDR3 is TGTGCCAGCCGGCGGCAGGGTGAGAGCTACACCTTC. Its protein is CASRRQGESYTF.

The chain couples TRBV2 to TRBJ2-5; tentatively, D is TRBD1 (6 bases). Per the germline V gene, CDR1 is SNHLY and CDR2 is FYNNEI. The V end lost 5 bases, the J end lost 2 bases, and 9 bases lay between the germline ends. This CDR3 region has 13 residues. CDR3 nucleotides: TGTGCCAGCAGTCGGGACACACAAGAGACCCAGTACTTC. It is translated as CASSRDTQETQYF.

In this sample, this clone turned up once. The chain recombines TRBV19 with TRBJ2-7; 8 bases align to TRBD2. V gave up 5 bases and J gave up 4 bases; unmatched junction bases: 4. The V gene's germline CDR1 is LNHDA and CDR2 SQIVND (reference sequence). The CDR3 is 13 amino acids. CDR3 amino acids: CASSPGGGYEQYF. CDR3 nucleotides: TGTGCCAGTAGTCCCGGGGGGGGTTACGAGCAGTACTTC.

This clone was counted once. This sequence joins TRBV5-6 and TRBJ2-1; maybe TRBD1 (5 bases). CDR1 is SGHDT, CDR2 YYEEEE, per germline. V was cut by 3 bases and J by 3 bases, with 7 bases left in between. This CDR3 spans 13 amino acids. The CDR3 here is CASSSGFYNEQFF. The CDR3 DNA reads TGTGCCAGCAGCTCAGGGTTCTACAATGAGCAGTTCTTC.

The genes are TRBV6-5 and TRBJ2-5; D might be TRBD2 (5 bases). Trimming cost V 7 bases and J 5 bases, with 14 bases left between them. CDR3 length: 13 residues. Germline assignment: CDR1 MNHEY and CDR2 SVGAGI. This CDR3 reads CASTPGNWETQYF. The CDR3, as DNA: TGTGCCAGCACCCCGGGAAACTGGGAGACCCAGTACTTC.

The rearrangement links TRBV21-1 to TRBJ1-2; whether TRBD1, the table's D call, matches the DNA was not checked. TRBV21-1 is described as a pseudogene. The CDR3 totals 12 residues. The CDR3 nucleotides read TGTGCCCAGCAAGGGGGTAACTATGGCTACACCTTC. Amino acid sequence: CAQQGGNYGYTF.

This clone has only a few counts. The V and J genes are TRBV27 and TRBJ2-1, with 9 bases aligning to TRBD2. Germline values: CDR1 MNHEY, CDR2 SMNVEV (reference sequence). The V gene end was trimmed by 6 bases and the J gene end by 4 bases; junction bases not matched to a gene: 13. This CDR3 has 17 residues. The CDR3 DNA reads TGTGCCAGCAGGAGTAGCGGGGGAGTGCCCCTTTACAATGAGCAGTTCTTC. Residues: CASRSSGGVPLYNEQFF.

The genes are TRBV5-6 and TRBJ2-1; 11 nucleotides agree with TRBD2. This CDR3 is 18 amino acids long. J lost 0 bases, V lost 4 bases, and 9 bases had no gene match. Germline assignment: CDR1 SGHDT and CDR2 YYEEEE. The CDR3, as DNA: TGTGCCAGCAGCCCTGGACTAGCGGGTTCCAGCTCCTACAATGAGCAGTTCTTC. This sequence encodes CASSPGLAGSSSYNEQFF.

The V gene is TRBV2, the J gene TRBJ1-1, with D possibly matching TRBD1 (5 bases). The CDR3 runs to 13 residues. Germline values: CDR1 SNHLY, CDR2 FYNNEI. Trimming stripped 4 bases from V and 4 bases from J, with 10 bases between. CDR3 DNA: TGTGCCAGCAGTGGACCTAGGGGCACTGAAGCTTTCTTT. As protein: CASSGPRGTEAFF.

This chain links TRBV7-9 with TRBJ2-3, with D perhaps matching TRBD2 (6 bases). The germline V and J ends were trimmed by 3 bases and 4 bases, with 11 bases remaining between them. Germline V gives CDR1 SEHNR, CDR2 FQNEAQ (reference sequence). CDR3 length: 14 amino acids. CDR3 loop: CASSFRTNPDTQYF. The CDR3 DNA is TGTGCCAGCAGCTTTCGGACTAACCCAGATACGCAGTATTTT.

The chain combines TRBV6-5 with TRBJ1-6, with TRBD1 as a possible D gene (5 bases). The CDR3 sequence is 13 residues long. Germline CDR1 and CDR2: MNHEY and SVGAGI. The V end was cut by 6 bases, the J end by 13 bases, with 16 bases between. The CDR3 sequence: CASSQPTGSPLHF. The CDR3 DNA is TGTGCCAGCAGCCAACCTACAGGTTCGCCCCTCCACTTT.

This clone was seen once. The chain uses TRBV30 and TRBJ1-2; D not resolved. From germline, CDR1 is GTSNPN and CDR2 SVGIG (reference sequence). The V and J ends lost 2 bases and 14 bases respectively, with 15 bases between them. The CDR3 loop spans 11 amino acids. CDR3 nucleotide sequence: TGTGCCTGGAGTCCTACCCTAGCGGCGACCTTC. Its translation: CAWSPTLAATF. The variable domain in full, with the rest retrieved from reference TRBV30 and TRBJ1-2, is SQTIHQWPATLVQPVGSPLSLECTVEGTSNPNLYWYRQAAGRGLQLLFYSVGIGQISSEVPQNLSASRPQDRQFILSSKKLLLSDSGFYLCAWSPTLAATFGSGTRLTVV.